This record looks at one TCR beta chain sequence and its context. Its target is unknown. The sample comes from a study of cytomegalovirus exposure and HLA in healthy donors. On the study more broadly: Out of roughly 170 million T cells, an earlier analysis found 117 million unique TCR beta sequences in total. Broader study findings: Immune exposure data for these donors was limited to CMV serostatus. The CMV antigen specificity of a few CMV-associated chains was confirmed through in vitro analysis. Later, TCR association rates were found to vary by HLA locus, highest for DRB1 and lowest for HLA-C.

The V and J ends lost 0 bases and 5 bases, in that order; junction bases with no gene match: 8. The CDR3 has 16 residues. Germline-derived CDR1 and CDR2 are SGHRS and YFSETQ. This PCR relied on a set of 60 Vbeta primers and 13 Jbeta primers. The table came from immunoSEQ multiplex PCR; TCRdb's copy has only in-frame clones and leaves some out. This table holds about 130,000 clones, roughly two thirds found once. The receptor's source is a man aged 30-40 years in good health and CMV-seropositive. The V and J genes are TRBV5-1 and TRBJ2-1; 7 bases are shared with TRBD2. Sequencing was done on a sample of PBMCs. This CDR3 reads CASSLVKSSGDNEQFF. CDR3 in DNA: TGCGCCAGCAGCTTGGTTAAATCTAGCGGTGACAATGAGCAGTTCTTC.